The rows below give T cell receptor beta chains drawn from one sample of a study of patients and donors after allogeneic stem cell transplantation. TCRdb processed the RT-PCR reads anew with MiXCR; each CDR3 protein has one entry. The sample lists some 230,000 distinct CDR3 sequences, over 12% occurring once. Specimen: blood, either unsorted or a sorted T cell fraction (not recorded which). These receptors all come from a human donor who was either an allogeneic HSCT recipient or a stem cell or donor lymphocyte infusion donor (not recorded which). It is not recorded whose cells these are; they may come from a transplant donor. Both conserved end residues are part of each CDR3. Each record gives: CDR3 length, clone size, V gene, J gene, D gene, CDR3 protein, CDR3 DNA. The D gene is left open where the match is weak. Part of the rows lack a size; the others show once, few, many or a class for expanded clones.

CDR3 length: 16; clone size: -; V gene: TRBV12-3/TRBV12-4; J gene: TRBJ2-2; D gene: -; CDR3 protein: CASSIRGDSQTGELFF; CDR3 DNA: TGTGCCAGCAGTATAAGGGGGGACAGCCAGACCGGGGAGCTGTTTTTT
CDR3 length: 15; clone size: -; V gene: TRBV5-1; J gene: TRBJ2-3; D gene: -; CDR3 protein: CASRETPVVPDTQYF; CDR3 DNA: TGCGCCAGCCGAGAGACCCCCGTGGTGCCAGATACGCAGTATTTT
CDR3 length: 14; clone size: many; V gene: TRBV29-1; J gene: TRBJ2-2; D gene: TRBD1; CDR3 protein: CSVFDRVNTGELFF; CDR3 DNA: TGCAGCGTCTTTGACAGGGTAAACACCGGGGAGCTGTTTTTT
CDR3 length: 18; clone size: many; V gene: TRBV5-1; J gene: TRBJ2-1; D gene: TRBD2; CDR3 protein: CASSLGFSATSAYNEQFF; CDR3 DNA: TGCGCCAGCAGCTTGGGGTTTTCGGCGACTAGCGCCTACAATGAGCAGTTCTTC
CDR3 length: 13; clone size: many; V gene: TRBV20-1; J gene: TRBJ1-1; D gene: TRBD1; CDR3 protein: CSARAGGQHEAFF; CDR3 DNA: TGCAGTGCTAGAGCTGGGGGACAGCATGAAGCTTTCTTT
CDR3 length: 17; clone size: many; V gene: TRBV11-1; J gene: TRBJ2-3; D gene: TRBD2; CDR3 protein: CASSSRTSGGTADTQYF; CDR3 DNA: TGTGCCAGCAGTTCTCGGACTAGCGGGGGGACCGCAGATACGCAGTATTTT
CDR3 length: 16; clone size: -; V gene: TRBV2; J gene: TRBJ2-3; D gene: -; CDR3 protein: CASSEYGRGGTDTQYF; CDR3 DNA: TGTGCCAGCAGTGAATACGGCAGGGGAGGCACAGATACGCAGTATTTT
CDR3 length: 18; clone size: many; V gene: TRBV4-3; J gene: TRBJ2-2; D gene: TRBD2; CDR3 protein: CASSQEPGGGANTGELFF; CDR3 DNA: TGCGCCAGCAGCCAAGAGCCGGGCGGGGGAGCGAACACCGGGGAGCTGTTTTTT
CDR3 length: 12; clone size: -; V gene: TRBV29-1; J gene: TRBJ2-1; D gene: -; CDR3 protein: CSGGSKGNEQFF; CDR3 DNA: TGCAGCGGGGGATCTAAGGGCAATGAGCAGTTCTTC
CDR3 length: 14; clone size: -; V gene: TRBV15; J gene: TRBJ2-7; D gene: TRBD2; CDR3 protein: CATSPTSGVDEQYF; CDR3 DNA: TGTGCCACCAGCCCGACTAGCGGGGTCGACGAGCAGTACTTC
CDR3 length: 15; clone size: once; V gene: TRBV2; J gene: TRBJ1-2; D gene: -; CDR3 protein: CASTEKGQLYHGYTF; CDR3 DNA: TGTGCCAGCACTGAAAAGGGTCAACTATATCACGGCTACACCTTC
CDR3 length: 15; clone size: -; V gene: TRBV20-1; J gene: TRBJ2-5; D gene: TRBD1; CDR3 protein: CSAETGTGGSETQYF; CDR3 DNA: TGCAGTGCTGAAACCGGGACAGGGGGCTCAGAGACCCAGTACTTC
CDR3 length: 18; clone size: few; V gene: TRBV20-1; J gene: TRBJ1-5; D gene: TRBD1; CDR3 protein: CSARDDFFGTGGNQPQHF; CDR3 DNA: TGCAGTGCTAGAGATGATTTTTTCGGGACAGGGGGAAATCAGCCCCAGCATTTT
CDR3 length: 12; clone size: many; V gene: TRBV7-2; J gene: TRBJ1-1; D gene: -; CDR3 protein: CASSPGLSEAFF; CDR3 DNA: TGTGCCAGCAGCCCAGGACTGTCTGAAGCTTTCTTT
CDR3 length: 13; clone size: -; V gene: TRBV29-1; J gene: TRBJ1-2; D gene: -; CDR3 protein: CSVTLKREGGYTF; CDR3 DNA: TGCAGCGTCACCCTGAAGAGGGAGGGTGGCTACACCTTC
CDR3 length: 16; clone size: few; V gene: TRBV20-1; J gene: TRBJ1-1; D gene: -; CDR3 protein: CSARDRIARANTEAFF; CDR3 DNA: TGCAGTGCTAGAGATCGAATAGCACGGGCAAACACTGAAGCTTTCTTT
CDR3 length: 15; clone size: many; V gene: TRBV6-2/TRBV6-3; J gene: TRBJ1-1; D gene: TRBD1; CDR3 protein: CASSETGVRNTEAFF; CDR3 DNA: TGTGCCAGCAGTGAGACAGGGGTTCGGAACACTGAAGCTTTCTTT
CDR3 length: 14; clone size: -; V gene: TRBV5-5; J gene: TRBJ1-3; D gene: TRBD1; CDR3 protein: CASSGTGNGNTIYF; CDR3 DNA: TGTGCCAGCAGCGGGACAGGGAACGGAAACACCATATATTTT
CDR3 length: 13; clone size: -; V gene: TRBV20-1; J gene: TRBJ2-3; D gene: TRBD2; CDR3 protein: CSAITSATDTQYF; CDR3 DNA: TGCAGTGCTATTACTAGCGCCACAGATACGCAGTATTTT
CDR3 length: 13; clone size: -; V gene: TRBV6-5; J gene: TRBJ1-2; D gene: -; CDR3 protein: CASSYRQRDGYTF; CDR3 DNA: TGTGCCAGCAGTTACAGGCAGCGGGATGGCTACACCTTC
CDR3 length: 14; clone size: few; V gene: TRBV7-3; J gene: TRBJ1-1; D gene: TRBD1; CDR3 protein: CASSKGAENTEAFF; CDR3 DNA: TGTGCCAGCAGCAAGGGGGCAGAGAACACTGAAGCTTTCTTT
CDR3 length: 14; clone size: once; V gene: TRBV2; J gene: TRBJ1-2; D gene: TRBD1; CDR3 protein: CASSPLQGAGGYTF; CDR3 DNA: TGTGCCAGCAGTCCCCTACAGGGGGCAGGAGGCTACACCTTC
CDR3 length: 18; clone size: -; V gene: TRBV2; J gene: TRBJ1-5; D gene: -; CDR3 protein: CASSEFRGGSYSNQPQHF; CDR3 DNA: TGTGCCAGCAGTGAATTCCGTGGGGGCTCCTATAGCAATCAGCCCCAGCATTTT
CDR3 length: 15; clone size: -; V gene: TRBV19; J gene: TRBJ1-1; D gene: TRBD1; CDR3 protein: CASSIRQGVNTEAFF; CDR3 DNA: TGTGCCAGTAGTATAAGACAGGGAGTGAACACTGAAGCTTTCTTT
CDR3 length: 12; clone size: few; V gene: TRBV7-2; J gene: TRBJ2-3; D gene: -; CDR3 protein: CASGLITDTQYF; CDR3 DNA: TGTGCCAGCGGGCTTATCACAGATACGCAGTATTTT
CDR3 length: 13; clone size: few; V gene: TRBV6-5; J gene: TRBJ2-5; D gene: -; CDR3 protein: CASSYLTEETQYF; CDR3 DNA: TGTGCCAGCAGTTACCTTACAGAAGAGACCCAGTACTTC
CDR3 length: 16; clone size: few; V gene: TRBV18; J gene: TRBJ1-5; D gene: -; CDR3 protein: CASSPLGGLANQPQHF; CDR3 DNA: TGTGCCAGCTCACCACTCGGGGGGCTAGCAAATCAGCCCCAGCATTTT
CDR3 length: 14; clone size: few; V gene: TRBV6-1; J gene: TRBJ1-2; D gene: TRBD1; CDR3 protein: CASSGLGTGNGYTF; CDR3 DNA: TGTGCCAGCAGTGGACTGGGGACAGGGAATGGCTACACCTTC
CDR3 length: 16; clone size: -; V gene: TRBV12-3/TRBV12-4; J gene: TRBJ1-2; D gene: -; CDR3 protein: CASSLVPGMKPRGYTF; CDR3 DNA: TGTGCCAGCAGTTTAGTCCCGGGCATGAAGCCAAGGGGCTACACCTTC
CDR3 length: 15; clone size: few; V gene: TRBV30; J gene: TRBJ2-1; D gene: -; CDR3 protein: CAWSVFHLGGNEQFF; CDR3 DNA: TGTGCCTGGAGTGTTTTCCACCTAGGGGGCAATGAGCAGTTCTTC
CDR3 length: 17; clone size: -; V gene: TRBV4-3; J gene: TRBJ2-1; D gene: TRBD2; CDR3 protein: CASSQDSGSGGYNEQFF; CDR3 DNA: TGCGCCAGCAGCCAAGATTCGGGTAGCGGGGGGTACAATGAGCAGTTCTTC
CDR3 length: 13; clone size: few; V gene: TRBV10-3; J gene: TRBJ2-3; D gene: -; CDR3 protein: CAISVAMTDTQYF; CDR3 DNA: TGTGCCATCAGTGTGGCAATGACAGATACGCAGTATTTT
CDR3 length: 14; clone size: -; V gene: TRBV27; J gene: TRBJ2-7; D gene: -; CDR3 protein: CASSFERASYEQYF; CDR3 DNA: TGTGCCAGCAGTTTCGAAAGGGCTTCCTACGAGCAGTACTTC
CDR3 length: 13; clone size: few; V gene: TRBV20-1; J gene: TRBJ1-5; D gene: -; CDR3 protein: CSATGLANQPQHF; CDR3 DNA: TGCAGTGCTACGGGACTCGCAAATCAGCCCCAGCATTTT
CDR3 length: 17; clone size: few; V gene: TRBV7-9; J gene: TRBJ2-2; D gene: TRBD1; CDR3 protein: CASSPTGGYGNTGELFF; CDR3 DNA: TGTGCCAGCAGCCCGACAGGGGGCTACGGGAACACCGGGGAGCTGTTTTTT
CDR3 length: 15; clone size: -; V gene: TRBV6-5; J gene: TRBJ1-6; D gene: TRBD1; CDR3 protein: CASSWDRGENSPLHF; CDR3 DNA: TGTGCCAGCAGTTGGGACAGGGGCGAGAATTCACCCCTCCACTTT
CDR3 length: 12; clone size: few; V gene: TRBV20-1; J gene: TRBJ1-1; D gene: -; CDR3 protein: CSARERGTEAFF; CDR3 DNA: TGCAGTGCTAGAGAGCGAGGGACTGAAGCTTTCTTT
CDR3 length: 14; clone size: once; V gene: TRBV7-9; J gene: TRBJ1-1; D gene: -; CDR3 protein: CASSLEHMNTEAFF; CDR3 DNA: TGTGCCAGCAGCTTAGAGCACATGAACACTGAAGCTTTCTTT
CDR3 length: 14; clone size: few; V gene: TRBV20-1; J gene: TRBJ1-3; D gene: -; CDR3 protein: CSVKRGASGNTIYF; CDR3 DNA: TGCAGTGTCAAGCGGGGGGCGTCTGGAAACACCATATATTTT
CDR3 length: 13; clone size: medium-sized; V gene: TRBV3-1; J gene: TRBJ1-5; D gene: -; CDR3 protein: CASSQAEGQPQHF; CDR3 DNA: TGTGCCAGCAGCCAAGCAGAGGGACAGCCCCAGCATTTT
CDR3 length: 17; clone size: many; V gene: TRBV4-1; J gene: TRBJ2-7; D gene: -; CDR3 protein: CASSQELGRGQSYEQYF; CDR3 DNA: TGCGCCAGCAGCCAAGAGTTGGGCAGGGGACAATCCTACGAGCAGTACTTC
CDR3 length: 17; clone size: many; V gene: TRBV4-2; J gene: TRBJ2-1; D gene: -; CDR3 protein: CASSQERYPVTPNEQFF; CDR3 DNA: TGTGCCAGCAGCCAAGAGCGCTACCCCGTGACCCCGAATGAGCAGTTCTTC
CDR3 length: 12; clone size: many; V gene: TRBV20-1; J gene: TRBJ1-5; D gene: -; CDR3 protein: CSASTNNQPQHF; CDR3 DNA: TGCAGTGCTAGTACAAACAATCAGCCCCAGCATTTT
CDR3 length: 14; clone size: -; V gene: TRBV27; J gene: TRBJ1-2; D gene: TRBD1; CDR3 protein: CASSRGQVGYGYTF; CDR3 DNA: TGTGCCAGCAGTCGCGGACAGGTCGGCTATGGCTACACCTTC
CDR3 length: 17; clone size: -; V gene: TRBV28; J gene: TRBJ1-4; D gene: -; CDR3 protein: CASSFQRGGVVNEKLFF; CDR3 DNA: TGTGCCAGCAGTTTCCAGAGGGGGGGGGTGGTTAATGAAAAACTGTTTTTT
CDR3 length: 14; clone size: few; V gene: TRBV20-1; J gene: TRBJ1-1; D gene: -; CDR3 protein: CSVIGGTGSTEAFF; CDR3 DNA: TGCAGTGTAATTGGGGGAACAGGGAGCACTGAAGCTTTCTTT
CDR3 length: 11; clone size: many; V gene: TRBV29-1; J gene: TRBJ2-1; D gene: -; CDR3 protein: CSVEEWTEQFF; CDR3 DNA: TGCAGCGTTGAAGAATGGACAGAGCAGTTCTTC
CDR3 length: 17; clone size: few; V gene: TRBV20-1; J gene: TRBJ2-4; D gene: -; CDR3 protein: CSAYGDVGHIAKNIQYF; CDR3 DNA: TGCAGTGCCTACGGGGACGTGGGACACATAGCCAAAAACATTCAGTACTTC
CDR3 length: 16; clone size: -; V gene: TRBV11-3; J gene: TRBJ2-2; D gene: TRBD2; CDR3 protein: CASSLELTSDTGELVF; CDR3 DNA: TGTGCCAGCAGCTTAGAGTTGACTAGCGACACCGGGGAGCTGGTTTTT